The 14 T cell receptor beta chains presented below share a single source sample, sequenced in a study of identical twins. Each CDR3 protein gets one entry after TCRdb re-called the 5' RACE reads with MiXCR. The sample lists 450,000 to 650,000 distinct CDR3 sequences, 9.6% occurring once. These data were also filed under a second study, of yellow fever vaccine responses in identical twins.

Specimen: PBMCs. These TCRs come from a woman in her late teens or twenties in good health.

The V call is TRBV20-1, the J call TRBJ2-7; TRBD2 matches at 7 bases. This CDR3 spans 11 amino acids. The trim removed 5 bases at V and 7 bases at J, leaving 5 bases unmatched. The V gene's germline CDR1 is DFQATT and CDR2 SNEGSKA (reference sequence). CDR3 sequence reads: CSARTSLEQYF. The CDR3 DNA sequence: TGCAGTGCTCGGACTAGTCTTGAGCAGTACTTC.

This clonotype turned up a few times. The rearrangement uses TRBV6-2 or TRBV6-3 and TRBJ2-7, with 9 positions matching TRBD2. Germline V gene data show CDR1 as MNHEY and CDR2 as SVGEGT. V was pared by 6 bases and J by 3 bases, with 9 bases of the junction left unmatched. The length of the CDR3 is 15 residues. The DNA of the CDR3 is TGTGCCAGCAGGGAGGGGACTAGCTGGAGCTACGAGCAGTACTTC. Translation gives CASREGTSWSYEQYF.

This clonotype was found many times. This chain links TRBV6-2 or TRBV6-3 with TRBJ2-7; D call uncertain. The CDR3 contains 12 residues. Germline CDR1 reads MNHEY; CDR2 reads SVGEGT. Trimming took 5 bases from V and 3 from J, leaving 8 bases between them. Here the CDR3 DNA reads TGTGCCAGCAGTCCCTCGATCTACGAGCAGTACTTC. Protein product: CASSPSIYEQYF.

This chain uses TRBV5-1 with TRBJ2-1; 8 positions agree with TRBD1. Trimming at V came to 2 bases and at J to 8 bases, leaving 9 bases not matched to a gene. CDR1 and CDR2 from the germline V gene are SGHRS and YFSETQ. The CDR3 is 15 residues long. The CDR3 sequence is CASSFGGQGTYEQFF. In nucleotides, the CDR3 is TGCGCCAGCAGCTTCGGCGGACAGGGCACGTATGAGCAGTTCTTC.

This chain joins TRBV7-8 and TRBJ2-1, with 7 bases fitting TRBD2. CDR1 SGHVS and CDR2 FQNEAQ come from the germline V gene. This CDR3 is 17 amino acids long. The V gene end was trimmed by 2 bases and the J gene end by 4 bases; junction bases not matched to a gene: 11. The CDR3: CASSLRMLAGVYNEQFF. The CDR3 nucleotides read TGTGCCAGCAGCTTACGTATGTTGGCGGGAGTATACAATGAGCAGTTCTTC.

The V call is TRBV24-1, the J call TRBJ2-3, with 10 bases fitting TRBD1. Germline CDR1 reads KGHDR; CDR2 reads SFDVKD. There are 17 residues in the CDR3. V shed 5 bases, J shed 4 bases, and the junction held 11 bases outside the gene matches. The CDR3 sequence is CATSGLTGTGVSDTQYF. The CDR3 coding sequence is TGTGCCACCAGTGGCCTGACCGGGACAGGGGTATCAGATACGCAGTATTTT.

The V call is TRBV20-1, the J call TRBJ2-3; weak D call: TRBD2 (6 bases). Germline CDR1 DFQATT, CDR2 SNEGSKA (reference sequence). The CDR3 loop spans 13 amino acids. V was cut by 2 bases and J by 4 bases, with 10 bases left in between. This CDR3 reads CSARKSGPDTQYF. The CDR3 DNA reads TGCAGTGCTAGAAAAAGCGGGCCAGATACGCAGTATTTT.

The rearrangement uses TRBV12-3 or TRBV12-4 and TRBJ2-3; D might be TRBD1 or TRBD2, each matching 6 bases. Trimming left V 6 bases short and J 3 bases short, with 16 bases between. This CDR3 comprises 15 residues. CDR3 in amino acids: CASRTGGERTDTQYF. The CDR3 DNA follows: TGTGCCAGCAGGACCGGGGGCGAGCGGACAGATACGCAGTATTTT.

In its sample, this clonotype was seen a few times. The V and J genes are TRBV4-3 and TRBJ2-1; 8 nucleotides align to TRBD1. The CDR3 has 15 residues. V lost 2 bases and J lost 7; bases outside the gene matches: 7. The germline CDR1 and CDR2 sequences are LGHNA and YSLEER. The CDR3 DNA sequence: TGCGCCAGCAGCCAATGGCAGGGGGCAGAGAATGAGCAGTTCTTC. It yields the protein CASSQWQGAENEQFF.

This clonotype has a handful of counts. J is TRBJ2-3 and V is TRBV14, with TRBD1 matching 7 bases. The CDR3 covers 17 residues. J gave up 4 bases and V 1 base, and 11 bases lay outside the gene matches. The germline gives CDR1 SGHDN, CDR2 FVKESK. CDR3 nucleotides: TGTGCCAGCAGCCAAGGAGCGACAGGGTCGTTTTCAGATACGCAGTATTTT. Residues: CASSQGATGSFSDTQYF. Drawing the rest from reference TRBV14 and TRBJ2-3, the complete variable domain is EAGVTQFPSHSVIEKGQTVTLRCDPISGHDNLYWYRRVMGKEIKFLLHFVKESKQDESGMPNNRFLAERTGGTYSTLKVQPAELEDSGVYFCASSQGATGSFSDTQYFGPGTRLTVL.

This clonotype has at least ten counts. The rearrangement uses TRBV20-1 and TRBJ2-1, with D perhaps matching TRBD1 or TRBD2 (5 bases each). Germline values: CDR1 DFQATT, CDR2 SNEGSKA (reference sequence). The CDR3 is made up of 14 amino acids. V shed 5 bases and J shed 3 bases, with 14 bases lying between them. CDR3 coding DNA: TGCAGTGCTGCCCCCGGGGCGGACTACAATGAGCAGTTCTTC. Translation gives CSAAPGADYNEQFF.

This clonotype was observed a few times. V gene TRBV27 combines with J gene TRBJ1-6; the D is unclear. Germline CDR1 and CDR2: MNHEY and SMNVEV (reference sequence). There are 14 residues in the CDR3. V gave up 9 bases and J gave up 4 bases, with 13 bases separating them. The CDR3, as DNA: TGTGCCAGAAAAAGGCTACGGTATAATTCACCCCTCCACTTT. It yields the protein CARKRLRYNSPLHF.

CDR3 residues: CAISDGQVTSREQFF. For the CDR3, the DNA is TGTGCCATCAGTGATGGGCAGGTTACGAGCCGAGAGCAGTTCTTC. This sequence joins TRBV10-3 and TRBJ2-1, with D hard to call. CDR1 is ENHRY and CDR2 is SYGVKD in the germline V gene. The CDR3 has 15 residues. Trimming shortened V by 3 bases and J by 10 bases, and 19 bases separated the two germline ends.

The chain joins TRBV6-2 or TRBV6-3 to TRBJ2-1; 10 bases match TRBD2. The CDR3 is made up of 19 amino acids. Trimming removed 4 bases from V and 0 bases from J; junction bases left unmatched: 12. CDR1 is MNHEY, CDR2 SVGEGT, per germline. The CDR3, as DNA: TGTGCCAGCAGTTCACCCGGACTAGCGGACGCCTTCTCCTACAATGAGCAGTTCTTC. The encoded protein is CASSSPGLADAFSYNEQFF.